Listed here are 18 T cell receptor beta chains from one sample, sequenced in a study of blood T cell repertoires in COVID-19. Profiling relied on immunoSEQ multiplex PCR, and the TCRdb table lists in-frame clones only, not all of them. Of some 200,000 clones in the sample, under 90% were seen once. Material: PBMCs or T cells enriched from blood (not recorded which). The receptor source for this set is a woman aged 45-60 years who had been exposed to COVID-19.

V and J are TRBV24-1 and TRBJ2-7; TRBD1 is a possible D gene (7 bases). Germline loops: CDR1 KGHDR, CDR2 SFDVKD. This CDR3 region has 13 residues. V was clipped by 2 bases and J by 4 bases, with 8 bases between them. CDR3 in DNA: TGTGCCACCAGTGATTCAGGGGGGTACGAGCAGTACTTC. It is translated as CATSDSGGYEQYF.

This clone was detected ten times or more. The DNA for the CDR3 is TGCGCCAGCAGCGAGGGGACAGGGGGCTCCTACGAGCAGTACTTC. This codes for CASSEGTGGSYEQYF. The chain is built from TRBV5-1 and TRBJ2-7; 11 bases are shared with TRBD1. From germline, CDR1 is SGHRS and CDR2 YFSETQ. Trimming at V came to 4 bases and at J to 0 bases, leaving 3 bases not matched to a gene. This CDR3 is 15 amino acids long.

The CDR3 DNA reads TGTGCCAGCACCCCGACCCGGACAGGGGCCGGGAACGAGCAGTACTTC. It yields the protein CASTPTRTGAGNEQYF. This chain connects TRBV2 to TRBJ2-7; 9 nucleotides agree with TRBD1. CDR1 SNHLY and CDR2 FYNNEI come from the germline V gene. This CDR3 comprises 16 residues. V shed 7 bases and J 5 bases; nucleotides not matched to a gene: 15.

The V and J genes are TRBV7-9 and TRBJ1-2; D is unclear. This CDR3 region has 11 residues. Germline lookup yields CDR1 SEHNR and CDR2 FQNEAQ (reference sequence). Between the trimmed V and J ends, which lost 5 bases and 5 bases, there was a span of 6 bases. The CDR3 protein is CASSPVYGYTF. The CDR3 nucleotides read TGTGCCAGCAGCCCAGTATATGGCTACACCTTC.

The V call is TRBV30, the J call TRBJ2-3; D gene unclear. V was trimmed by 4 bases and J by 0 bases, leaving 11 bases between them. The CDR3 is 14 amino acids. Germline-derived CDR1 and CDR2 are GTSNPN and SVGIG (reference sequence). The CDR3 loop reads CAWTPGSSTDTQYF. CDR3 bases: TGTGCCTGGACCCCCGGGTCTAGCACAGATACGCAGTATTTT.

The chain has TRBV19 and TRBJ1-6, with a possible D match to TRBD1 (5 bases). The CDR3 spans 16 residues. Germline assignment: CDR1 LNHDA and CDR2 SQIVND (reference sequence). V lost 5 bases and J 0 bases, leaving 11 bases between the germline ends. The DNA for the CDR3 is TGTGCCAGTAGTGCTGGGACTAGCTCCTATAATTCACCCCTCCACTTT. This translates into CASSAGTSSYNSPLHF. Supplemented by reference TRBV19 and TRBJ1-6, the full variable domain reads DGGITQSPKYLFRKEGQNVTLSCEQNLNHDAMYWYRQDPGQGLRLIYYSQIVNDFQKGDIAEGYSVSREKKESFPLTVTSAQKNPTAFYLCASSAGTSSYNSPLHFGNGTRLTVT.

This clone occurred once. The V call is TRBV9, the J call TRBJ1-3; D gene uncertain. V lost 0 bases and J lost 2, with 6 bases in between. This CDR3 is built from 14 residues. CDR1 and CDR2 from the germline V gene are SGDLS and YYNGEE. CDR3 in DNA: TGTGCCAGCAGCGTAGTTGGCCCTGGAAACACCATATATTTT. Its protein is CASSVVGPGNTIYF.

The table lists this clone with a few counts. V usage is TRBV11-2 and J usage is TRBJ1-2; TRBD1 is a possible D gene (5 bases). V dropped 7 bases and J dropped 6 bases, with 15 bases sitting between them. CDR3 length: 13 amino acids. Looked up from germline, CDR1 is SGHAT and CDR2 is FQNNGV. This CDR3 reads CASTQGYVDGYTF. The CDR3 DNA reads TGTGCCAGCACTCAGGGCTACGTCGATGGCTACACCTTC.

This clone has a handful of counts. This sequence joins TRBV5-1 and TRBJ1-1, with 8 bases fitting TRBD1. With 4 bases clipped from V and 4 bases from J, the junction kept 6 bases outside the gene matches. The length of the CDR3 is 14 residues. Germline CDR1 is SGHRS and CDR2 is YFSETQ. CDR3 in DNA: TGCGCCAGCAGCCCCCAACAGGGGGGCACTGAAGCTTTCTTT. Protein product: CASSPQQGGTEAFF.

This sequence joins TRBV3-1 (or the pseudogene TRBV3-2) and TRBJ2-1, with 9 positions matching TRBD2. CDR1 is LGHDT and CDR2 is YNNKEL in the germline V gene (reference sequence). Losses at the gene ends were 3 bases for V and 6 bases for J; bases not matched to a gene: 9. The CDR3 is made up of 16 amino acids. This CDR3 is CASSHPSRGGGNEQFF. CDR3 in DNA: TGTGCCAGCAGCCACCCCTCGCGGGGGGGAGGCAATGAGCAGTTCTTC.

The chain has TRBV5-1 and TRBJ2-7; 12 bases map to TRBD2. In germline, CDR1 is SGHRS, CDR2 YFSETQ. Trimming took 3 bases from V and 2 from J; bases not matched to a gene: 3. This CDR3 is 15 amino acids long. CDR3 residues: CASSSGLAGTYEQYF. CDR3 DNA sequence: TGCGCCAGCAGCTCTGGACTAGCGGGAACCTACGAGCAGTACTTC.

This chain joins TRBV10-2 and TRBJ1-3; weak D call: TRBD1 (5 bases). Trimming cost V 2 bases and J 2 bases, with 7 bases left between them. The CDR3 contains 14 residues. Germline assignment: CDR1 WSHSY and CDR2 SAAADI. CDR3 bases: TGCGCCAGCAGTGAGGACAGAGCTGGAAACACCATATATTTT. The encoded protein is CASSEDRAGNTIYF.

The chain combines TRBV2 with TRBJ1-1; TRBD1 agrees at 7 bases. Germline CDR1 SNHLY, CDR2 FYNNEI. After removal of 9 bases from V and 6 bases from J, the junction contained 13 bases not matched to a gene. The CDR3 spans 14 residues. The DNA of the CDR3 is TGTGCCAGTAACCCAACAGGGGCATGGGCTGAAGCTTTCTTT. This gives the protein CASNPTGAWAEAFF.

This clone was seen at least ten times. This chain links TRBV27 with TRBJ1-2, with a weak D call TRBD1 (5 bases). The CDR3 length is 16 residues. V shed 5 bases and J shed 5 bases, with 21 bases lying between them. CDR1 and CDR2 (germline): MNHEY, SMNVEV (reference sequence). CDR3 loop: CASSPSVEGIRYGYTF. CDR3 in DNA: TGTGCCAGCAGTCCATCCGTGGAGGGGATTAGGTATGGCTACACCTTC.

The chain is built from TRBV6-5 and TRBJ2-5, with a weak D call TRBD1 (6 bases). V lost 6 bases, J lost 1 base, and 9 bases lay in between. The CDR3 loop spans 13 amino acids. Germline V gene data show CDR1 as MNHEY and CDR2 as SVGAGI. The CDR3 region has the DNA TGTGCCAGCAGGAAGGGGGTCCAAGAGACCCAGTACTTC. Translated: CASRKGVQETQYF.

This chain uses TRBV11-2 with TRBJ1-2; the D gene is possibly TRBD1 (6 bases). Germline loops: CDR1 SGHAT, CDR2 FQNNGV. The V end was cut by 5 bases, the J end by 2 bases, with 18 bases between. The CDR3 runs 16 residues. The CDR3 coding sequence is TGTGCCAGCAGCCTAGTATGGGACATTACCAACTATGGCTACACCTTC. Protein product: CASSLVWDITNYGYTF.

The rearrangement links TRBV15 to TRBJ1-1, with 7 bases fitting TRBD1. The length of the CDR3 is 16 residues. Germline CDR1 LNHNV, CDR2 YYDKDF (reference sequence). Trimming at V came to 6 bases and at J to 0 bases, leaving 10 bases not matched to a gene. The CDR3 DNA is TGTGCCACCAGACACAGACAGGGTCTGATGAACACTGAAGCTTTCTTT. As protein: CATRHRQGLMNTEAFF.

V gene TRBV29-1 combines with J gene TRBJ2-1, with 8 positions matching TRBD2. Germline V gene sequence: CDR1 SQVTM, CDR2 ANQGSEA. CDR3 length: 13 residues. The ends lost 4 bases at V and 13 bases at J; junction bases unmatched: 12. In DNA, the CDR3 is TGCAGCGTTGGGGTTCTAGCGGGCTCCCAACAGTTCTTC. Amino acid sequence: CSVGVLAGSQQFF.